This TCR beta chain was identified in a study of identical twins. Findings of the study overall: Conclusions were drawn cross-sectionally by statistical analysis, without following the same donors.

Via MiXCR, TCRdb re-called the 5' RACE reads, giving one row per CDR3 protein. The profile shows a few hundred thousand distinct CDR3 sequences, over 8.5% of them singletons. With respect to this clonotype: Its antigen is not identified.

The CDR3 totals 14 residues. Looked up from germline, CDR1 is SNHLY and CDR2 is FYNNEI. The V end lost 6 bases, the J end lost 0 bases, and 12 bases lay between the germline ends. The same data also contributed to another study, on yellow fever vaccine responses in identical twins.

Source material: PBMCs. The TCR originated in a woman under 30 in good health. The rearrangement links TRBV2 to TRBJ2-7; possible D gene TRBD1, 6 bases. The CDR3: CASRDSYTSYEQYF. The CDR3 DNA follows: TGTGCCAGCAGGGACAGCTATACCTCCTACGAGCAGTACTTC.